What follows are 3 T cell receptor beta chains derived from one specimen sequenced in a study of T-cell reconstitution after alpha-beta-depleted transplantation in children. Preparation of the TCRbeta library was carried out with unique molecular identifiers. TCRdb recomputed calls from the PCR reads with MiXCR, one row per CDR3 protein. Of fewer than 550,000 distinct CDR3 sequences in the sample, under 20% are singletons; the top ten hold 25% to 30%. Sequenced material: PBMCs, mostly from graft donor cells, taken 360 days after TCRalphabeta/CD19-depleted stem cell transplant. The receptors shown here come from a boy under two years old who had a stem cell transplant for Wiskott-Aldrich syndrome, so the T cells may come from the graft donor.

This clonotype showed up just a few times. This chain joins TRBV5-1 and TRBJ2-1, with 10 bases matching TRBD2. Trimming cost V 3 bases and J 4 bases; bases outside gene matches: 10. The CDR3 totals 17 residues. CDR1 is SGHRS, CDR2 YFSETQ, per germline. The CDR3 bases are TGCGCCAGCAGCTACCTCCCGACTAGCGGGCTGTACAATGAGCAGTTCTTC. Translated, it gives CASSYLPTSGLYNEQFF.

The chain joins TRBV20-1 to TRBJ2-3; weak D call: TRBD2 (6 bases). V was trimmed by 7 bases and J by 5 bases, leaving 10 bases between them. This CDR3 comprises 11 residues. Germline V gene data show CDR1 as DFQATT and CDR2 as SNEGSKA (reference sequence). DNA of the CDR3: TGCAGTGGAGCCGGGGGAGATACGCAGTATTTT. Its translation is CSGAGGDTQYF.

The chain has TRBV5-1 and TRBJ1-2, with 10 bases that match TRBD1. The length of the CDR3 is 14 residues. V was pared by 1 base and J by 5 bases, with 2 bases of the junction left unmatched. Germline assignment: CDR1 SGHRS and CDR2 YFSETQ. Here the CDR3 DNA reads TGCGCCAGCAGCTTGCGGACAGGGGGTTATGGCTACACCTTC. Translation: CASSLRTGGYGYTF.